Listed below are T cell receptor beta chains from one sample, sequenced in a study of PD-L1 blockade in urothelial cancer. Clones were read by immunoSEQ multiplex PCR, and TCRdb kept only the in-frame ones, dropping some. The table has more than 75,000 clones, roughly 84% seen once; the top ten hold approximately 2.1%. This material consisted of PBMCs, taken around atezolizumab (anti-PD-L1) treatment. Receptors originate from a man aged 60 to 75 with urothelial cancer. CDR3s include the opening cysteine and the closing phenylalanine or tryptophan. D genes are given only for firm matches. For some rows the clone size is stated as once, few or many, or as a class when expanded; others skip it.

D gene: TRBD1; clone size: -; J gene: TRBJ1-1; V gene: TRBV11-2; CDR3 DNA: TGTGCCAGCAGCTTCCCCCAGGGGGCGAGCACTGAAGCTTTCTTT; CDR3 protein: CASSFPQGASTEAFF
D gene: TRBD1; clone size: -; J gene: TRBJ2-7; V gene: TRBV6-6; CDR3 DNA: TGTGCCAGCAACGAGCCGGGACAGGGGGTCTACGAGCAGTACTTC; CDR3 protein: CASNEPGQGVYEQYF
D gene: TRBD1; clone size: -; J gene: TRBJ2-1; V gene: TRBV27; CDR3 DNA: TGTGCCAGCAGTACCGGACAGGGTTTCAGTGAGCAGTTCTTC; CDR3 protein: CASSTGQGFSEQFF
D gene: -; clone size: -; J gene: TRBJ2-3; V gene: TRBV9; CDR3 DNA: TGTGCCAGCAGCGCCAGTCTCGGACTTTCAGATACGCAGTATTTT; CDR3 protein: CASSASLGLSDTQYF
D gene: TRBD1; clone size: -; J gene: TRBJ2-5; V gene: TRBV2; CDR3 DNA: TGTGCCAGCGGCCGACAGGGGATCCCCCAAGAGACCCAGTACTTC; CDR3 protein: CASGRQGIPQETQYF
D gene: TRBD1; clone size: -; J gene: TRBJ2-3; V gene: TRBV14; CDR3 DNA: TGTGCCAGCTGCCACTCAGGACAGGGATGGAATACGCAGTATTTT; CDR3 protein: CASCHSGQGWNTQYF
D gene: -; clone size: -; J gene: TRBJ2-7; V gene: TRBV5-6; CDR3 DNA: TGTGCCAGCAGCTTGGTGGGAGGGGGGAAGTACGAGCAGTACTTC; CDR3 protein: CASSLVGGGKYEQYF
D gene: -; clone size: few; J gene: TRBJ1-5; V gene: TRBV7-9; CDR3 DNA: TGTGCCAGCAGCTTAGTCTCCGGGCCCCAGCATTTT; CDR3 protein: CASSLVSGPQHF
D gene: -; clone size: once; J gene: TRBJ1-1; V gene: TRBV5-4; CDR3 DNA: TGTGCCAGCAGCCAAGAGGGTACTACTGAAGCTTTCTTT; CDR3 protein: CASSQEGTTEAFF
D gene: -; clone size: -; J gene: TRBJ1-2; V gene: TRBV14; CDR3 DNA: TGTGCCAGCAGCTTCGGCCAGGGTGGTTATGGCTACACCTTC; CDR3 protein: CASSFGQGGYGYTF